This T cell receptor (beta chain) was sequenced in a study of blood T cell repertoires in COVID-19. About the study: Researchers got acute and convalescent COVID-19 samples from the United States, Italy and Spain. In each case, the material was cDNA or gDNA derived from T cells, B-cell-depleted T cells, or PBMCs.

Authors' data handling: Amplified reference gene primers provided the basis for estimating nucleated cell counts. Some clones are missing from TCRdb's copy, which holds only in-frame ones; the method was immunoSEQ multiplex PCR. That table supplies the V and J calls and clone size; D and trimming were determined from the DNA. The data contain 150,000 to 200,000 clones, over 65% of them seen just once; the ten biggest clones take up around 3%. This clonotype was obtained from a woman aged 80 or over with acute or convalescent COVID-19. The specimen was peripheral blood.

CDR3 sequence (DNA): TGTGCCAGCACAGAACCGGGACTAGCAAAAGATACGCAGTATTTT. Its translation is CASTEPGLAKDTQYF. V and J are TRBV6-5 and TRBJ2-3; 9 bases fit TRBD2. The CDR3 totals 15 residues. CDR1 is MNHEY, CDR2 SVGAGI, per germline. V shed 7 bases and J 5 bases; nucleotides not matched to a gene: 10.